This T cell receptor beta chain appears in the sequencing data of a study of blood T cell repertoires in COVID-19. Study-wide background: Samples taken during acute and convalescent COVID-19 were collected in the United States, Italy and Spain.

Looked up from germline, CDR1 is SGHRS and CDR2 is YFSETQ. CDR3 length equals 16 residues. V shed 4 bases and J 1 base; nucleotides not matched to a gene: 6. Only in-frame clones appear in the TCRdb table, and some are missing; sequencing was by immunoSEQ multiplex PCR. The sample includes 150,000 or so clones, roughly three quarters of them seen just once. The chain carries TRBV5-1 and TRBJ2-3; TRBD1 aligns across 10 bases. Sequences were obtained from peripheral blood. The origin of this receptor is a woman in her 70s with acute or convalescent COVID-19. CDR3 in DNA: TGCGCCAGCAGCGCGACAGGGGGCACAGGCACAGATACGCAGTATTTT. It is translated as CASSATGGTGTDTQYF.